Sequencing of this T cell receptor (beta chain) was carried out in a study of metastatic and nonmetastatic thyroid tumors. Whole-study context: Malignant and benign thyroid patients had repertoires compared in peripheral blood and tumor or nodule tissue.

In the authors' methods: Across clinicopathological groups, CDR3 differences served as the basis for building a distant-metastasis classifier for papillary thyroid cancer. TCRdb reprocessed the PCR reads using MiXCR. TCRdb, not the authors, supplied the V and J calls. This sample has approximately 17,000 clones, with roughly 27% found just once. Study-level findings and limits: According to reports, the diversity of TCR beta was significantly higher in malignant thyroid tumors than in benign nodules, and this held in both blood and tumor samples.

Germline V CDR1 and CDR2: SGHKS, YYEKEE (reference sequence). Germline trimming cut 5 bases from V and 9 bases from J; bases unmatched to any gene: 4. The CDR3 has 14 residues. Each patient came to thyroid surgery without any prior treatment (of any kind). Notes on this clone: The target antigen is unknown.

The sample was adjacent normal tissue. The rearrangement joins TRBV5-5 to TRBJ1-6, with 11 positions matching TRBD1. The clonotype comes from a female donor with papillary thyroid cancer or a benign thyroid nodule (not recorded which). Some clones in this sample may be carry-over from other donors' samples. CDR3 nucleotides: TGTGCCAGCAGAGCCGGGACAGGGGGTTCACCCCTCCACTTT. This translates into CASRAGTGGSPLHF.